Each of the 2 T cell receptor beta chains below was sequenced from the same sample in a study of T-cell reconstitution after alpha-beta-depleted transplantation in children. TCRbeta library preparation incorporated unique molecular identifiers. TCRdb recomputed calls from the PCR reads with MiXCR, one row per CDR3 protein. The data show almost 400,000 distinct CDR3 sequences, 20% seen once. The source material was PBMCs from the stem cell graft donor, sampled from the stem cell graft. These receptors were obtained from a human donor who donated a stem cell graft to a child with acute myeloid leukemia.

This rearrangement joins TRBV7-2 to TRBJ2-3; no clear D. CDR3 length equals 15 residues. Per germline, CDR1 SGHTA and CDR2 FQGNSA. V lost 8 bases and J 0 bases, leaving 15 bases between the germline ends. The CDR3 loop reads CASRNIGHSTDTQYF. As DNA, the CDR3 is TGTGCCAGCCGGAACATAGGGCACAGCACAGATACGCAGTATTTT.

This clonotype turned up a few times. V is TRBV5-1 and J is TRBJ2-2, with 11 nucleotides matching TRBD2. The V gene's germline CDR1 is SGHRS and CDR2 YFSETQ. CDR3 size: 15 residues. V was pared by 4 bases and J by 7 bases, with 6 bases of the junction left unmatched. CDR3: CASSRSTSGVGELFF. DNA for the CDR3: TGCGCCAGCAGCCGATCGACTAGCGGGGTCGGGGAGCTGTTTTTT.